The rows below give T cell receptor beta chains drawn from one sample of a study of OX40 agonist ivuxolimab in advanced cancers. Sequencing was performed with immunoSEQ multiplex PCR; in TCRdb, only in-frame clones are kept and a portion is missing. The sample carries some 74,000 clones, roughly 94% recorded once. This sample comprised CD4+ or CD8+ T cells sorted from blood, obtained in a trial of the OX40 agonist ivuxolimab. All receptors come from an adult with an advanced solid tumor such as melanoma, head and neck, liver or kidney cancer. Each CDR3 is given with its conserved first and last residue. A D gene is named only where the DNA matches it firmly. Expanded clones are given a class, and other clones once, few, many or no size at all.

DNA: TGCGCCAGCAGCCGCGGGGGAGGTAACTATGGCTACACCTTC
CDR3: CASSRGGGNYGYTF
J: TRBJ1-2
size: .
D: .
V: TRBV4-1

DNA: TGTGCCAGCAGCGTAGGTGGGGTGAACACTGAAGCTTTCTTT
CDR3: CASSVGGVNTEAFF
J: TRBJ1-1
size: .
D: .
V: TRBV9

DNA: TGTGCCAGCAGCACGGGACAGGGGACGAACACTGAAGCTTTCTTT
CDR3: CASSTGQGTNTEAFF
J: TRBJ1-1
size: once
D: TRBD1
V: TRBV7-9

DNA: TGCGCCAGCAGCCAAGCCTCTCTAGGATGGGAGCAGTTCTTC
CDR3: CASSQASLGWEQFF
J: TRBJ2-1
size: .
D: .
V: TRBV4-1

DNA: TGTGCCAGCAGCGTAGGAGGGGACGGCAATCAGCCCCAGCATTTT
CDR3: CASSVGGDGNQPQHF
J: TRBJ1-5
size: once
D: .
V: TRBV9

DNA: TGTGCCAGCAGTCCCATAGGCTCTAGCACAGATACGCAGTATTTT
CDR3: CASSPIGSSTDTQYF
J: TRBJ2-3
size: .
D: .
V: TRBV6-5

DNA: TGTGCCAGCAGCACCATCCACTTGGACGTCACCGCGAACACCGGGGAGCTGTTTTTT
CDR3: CASSTIHLDVTANTGELFF
J: TRBJ2-2
size: .
D: .
V: TRBV28

DNA: TGTGCCAGCAGTTTGGCGGGGAGCGGCACTGAAGCTTTCTTT
CDR3: CASSLAGSGTEAFF
J: TRBJ1-1
size: .
D: .
V: TRBV27

DNA: TGTGCCACCAGCAGGGTAGGGGAAAAACTGTTTTTT
CDR3: CATSRVGEKLFF
J: TRBJ1-4
size: .
D: .
V: TRBV15

DNA: TGTGCCAGCAGCTCGTGGGAGGGAAGCAACCAGCCCCAGCATTTT
CDR3: CASSSWEGSNQPQHF
J: TRBJ1-5
size: .
D: .
V: TRBV7-2

DNA: TGTGCCAGCAGCGTAGTCGGGGGCTATGGCTACACCTTC
CDR3: CASSVVGGYGYTF
J: TRBJ1-2
size: once
D: .
V: TRBV9

DNA: TGTGCCAGTAAACCCTACGAGCAGTACTTC
CDR3: CASKPYEQYF
J: TRBJ2-7
size: .
D: .
V: TRBV2

DNA: TGTGCCAGCAGCGTAGAACTAGCTGGCACAGATACGCAGTATTTT
CDR3: CASSVELAGTDTQYF
J: TRBJ2-3
size: .
D: .
V: TRBV9

DNA: TGTGCCAGCAGTGCCAGCGGGGGGGCCGGGGAGCAGTTCTTC
CDR3: CASSASGGAGEQFF
J: TRBJ2-1
size: .
D: TRBD2
V: TRBV6-4

DNA: TGTGCCAGGTCCTGGACTAGCGGGAGTCTGGATACGCAGTATTTT
CDR3: CARSWTSGSLDTQYF
J: TRBJ2-3
size: .
D: TRBD2
V: TRBV2

DNA: TGTGCCAGTATGGGACAGGACAATGAGCAGTTCTTC
CDR3: CASMGQDNEQFF
J: TRBJ2-1
size: .
D: TRBD1
V: TRBV6-6

DNA: TGCGCCAGCTCGGGGGGATTAGACGCGTACTACGAGCAGTACTTC
CDR3: CASSGGLDAYYEQYF
J: TRBJ2-7
size: .
D: TRBD2
V: TRBV4-3

DNA: TGCGCCAGCAGTGAGTCGTCGGTTATGAACACTGAAGCTTTCTTT
CDR3: CASSESSVMNTEAFF
J: TRBJ1-1
size: once
D: .
V: TRBV10-2

DNA: TGCAGCGTGGCCGGTTGGGGGCCTGGAAACACCATATATTTT
CDR3: CSVAGWGPGNTIYF
J: TRBJ1-3
size: .
D: .
V: TRBV29-1

DNA: TGTGCCAGCAGCTTCACGGGAGGGCCTGCAGATACGCAGTATTTT
CDR3: CASSFTGGPADTQYF
J: TRBJ2-3
size: .
D: TRBD2
V: TRBV7-2

DNA: TGTGCCAGCAGCGGGGGAGACAGTGCCCTAACTAATGGCTACACCTTC
CDR3: CASSGGDSALTNGYTF
J: TRBJ1-2
size: .
D: .
V: TRBV5-8

DNA: TGTGCCAGTAGTCCCGGACAGGGGGCGACCTACGAGCAGTACTTC
CDR3: CASSPGQGATYEQYF
J: TRBJ2-7
size: .
D: TRBD1
V: TRBV19

DNA: TGTGCCAGCAGTTTAGTGGGTGATACGCAGTATTTT
CDR3: CASSLVGDTQYF
J: TRBJ2-3
size: .
D: .
V: TRBV27

DNA: TGTGCCAGCAGCCCCCGGGGGGCTGGGGGGAGAGACACTGAAGCTTTCTTT
CDR3: CASSPRGAGGRDTEAFF
J: TRBJ1-1
size: .
D: .
V: TRBV7-9

DNA: TGTGCCAGCAGTGATTGGGACAGGGCGGAAAAACTGTTTTTT
CDR3: CASSDWDRAEKLFF
J: TRBJ1-4
size: .
D: TRBD1
V: TRBV25-1

DNA: TGCAGCGTTACCGTGGGACAAGACCGCTATGGCTACACCTTC
CDR3: CSVTVGQDRYGYTF
J: TRBJ1-2
size: medium-sized
D: .
V: TRBV29-1

DNA: TGCGCCAGCAGCCAAGATGTGGCAAGCGCCTCCGGGGAGCTGTTTTTT
CDR3: CASSQDVASASGELFF
J: TRBJ2-2
size: .
D: .
V: TRBV4-3

DNA: TGTGCCACCTTCTTGGGGTCTGGGGCCAACGTCCTGACTTTC
CDR3: CATFLGSGANVLTF
J: TRBJ2-6
size: .
D: .
V: TRBV28

DNA: TGTGCCAGCAGTTTACTTGGCGGGACACCGAACACTGAAGCTTTCTTT
CDR3: CASSLLGGTPNTEAFF
J: TRBJ1-1
size: .
D: .
V: TRBV27

DNA: TGTGCCAGCAGCTTAGCCCCGATGGAGCAGTACTTC
CDR3: CASSLAPMEQYF
J: TRBJ2-7
size: .
D: .
V: TRBV13

DNA: TGTGCCAGCAGTTTGGGTAGCGGCAATGAGCAGTTCTTC
CDR3: CASSLGSGNEQFF
J: TRBJ2-1
size: .
D: .
V: TRBV28

DNA: TGCGCCAGCAGCCAAGATAGTCTCCTGGAGACTGAAGCTTTCTTT
CDR3: CASSQDSLLETEAFF
J: TRBJ1-1
size: .
D: .
V: TRBV4-3

DNA: TGTGCCAGCAGCTTAGATGGGACAGGGGTGAATGAGCAGTTCTTC
CDR3: CASSLDGTGVNEQFF
J: TRBJ2-1
size: .
D: TRBD1
V: TRBV7-8

DNA: TGTGCCAGCAGCCTCCTCACTAGCCCCCTGTCCGGGGAGCTGTTTTTT
CDR3: CASSLLTSPLSGELFF
J: TRBJ2-2
size: .
D: .
V: TRBV7-2

DNA: TGTGCCAGCAGCTCACAGGGGGGACTAGCACCCTACGAGCAGTACTTC
CDR3: CASSSQGGLAPYEQYF
J: TRBJ2-7
size: .
D: .
V: TRBV7-9

DNA: TGTGCCAGCAGTTTGGCGGGCCTAACCTACGAGCAGTACTTC
CDR3: CASSLAGLTYEQYF
J: TRBJ2-7
size: .
D: .
V: TRBV28

DNA: TGTGCCAGTAGCCACCTAGGGGGTTTCGCTGAAGCTTTCTTT
CDR3: CASSHLGGFAEAFF
J: TRBJ1-1
size: once
D: .
V: TRBV19

DNA: TGTGCCAGCAGACCTTATGATACAAACACTGAAGCTTTCTTT
CDR3: CASRPYDTNTEAFF
J: TRBJ1-1
size: .
D: .
V: TRBV27

DNA: TGTGCCAGCAGTTCCCCAGGAAGTAGCACTGAAGCTTTCTTT
CDR3: CASSSPGSSTEAFF
J: TRBJ1-1
size: .
D: .
V: TRBV27

DNA: TGTGCCAGCAGCCCCCGACAGGGGTGGCAAGAGACCCAGTACTTC
CDR3: CASSPRQGWQETQYF
J: TRBJ2-5
size: .
D: TRBD1
V: TRBV7-2

DNA: TGTGCCAGCAGCTTAGTTGGCAGGAGTCAAGAGACCCAGTACTTC
CDR3: CASSLVGRSQETQYF
J: TRBJ2-5
size: .
D: .
V: TRBV7-8

DNA: TGTGCCAGCACCACCCAGGCAGTTAACTATGGCTACACCTTC
CDR3: CASTTQAVNYGYTF
J: TRBJ1-2
size: .
D: .
V: TRBV7-9

DNA: TGTGCCAGTCTCGGGACAGGGGTAATAGCTTTCTTT
CDR3: CASLGTGVIAFF
J: TRBJ1-1
size: .
D: TRBD1
V: TRBV2

DNA: TGTGCCAGCAGTTTAGGGGCCGTGGGACTGTTTTTT
CDR3: CASSLGAVGLFF
J: TRBJ1-4
size: .
D: .
V: TRBV28

DNA: TGTGCCAGCAGCCAGGACAGAGATCTGCAAGAGACCCAGTACTTC
CDR3: CASSQDRDLQETQYF
J: TRBJ2-5
size: .
D: .
V: TRBV7-9

DNA: TGTGCCAGCAGCTGGGGGCCCACCGGGGAGCTGTTTTTT
CDR3: CASSWGPTGELFF
J: TRBJ2-2
size: .
D: .
V: TRBV11-3

DNA: TGTGCCAGCAGTCCTGACAGCTACGAGCAGTACTTC
CDR3: CASSPDSYEQYF
J: TRBJ2-7
size: .
D: .
V: TRBV5-4

DNA: TGTGCCAGTAGTCCCCTAGGAGGGTTTGATGGCTACACCTTC
CDR3: CASSPLGGFDGYTF
J: TRBJ1-2
size: .
D: .
V: TRBV19

DNA: TGTGCCAGTAACTGGAACACCGGGGAGCTGTTTTTT
CDR3: CASNWNTGELFF
J: TRBJ2-2
size: once
D: .
V: TRBV19

DNA: TGTGCCAGCTCCCTTGTAAGAGTACTAGCGGGAGTCGTAGAGACCCAGTACTTC
CDR3: CASSLVRVLAGVVETQYF
J: TRBJ2-5
size: .
D: TRBD2
V: TRBV7-6

DNA: TGTGCCAGCAGTTACCGGCAGGGTAACTACTACGAGCAGTACTTC
CDR3: CASSYRQGNYYEQYF
J: TRBJ2-7
size: .
D: .
V: TRBV6-5

DNA: TGTGCCAGCAGTGAAGGACTAGCGGGGACCCAAGAGACCCAGTACTTC
CDR3: CASSEGLAGTQETQYF
J: TRBJ2-5
size: .
D: TRBD2
V: TRBV2

DNA: TGTGCCAGCAGCTCCTACAGGGGAGGAAACACCATATATTTT
CDR3: CASSSYRGGNTIYF
J: TRBJ1-3
size: .
D: TRBD1
V: TRBV5-8

DNA: TGTGCCAGCAGTTGGACAGTCTACGAGCAGTACTTC
CDR3: CASSWTVYEQYF
J: TRBJ2-7
size: .
D: .
V: TRBV2

DNA: TGTGCCAGTAGCCCGACCCCTGGATCCACTTTCAGGGAAAAACTGTTTTTT
CDR3: CASSPTPGSTFREKLFF
J: TRBJ1-4
size: .
D: .
V: TRBV19